Below, 9 T cell receptor beta chains from the same sample are listed, as sequenced in a study of shared clonotypes between healthy human individuals. This table comes from immunoSEQ multiplex PCR, and its TCRdb copy is limited to in-frame clones, with some not included. The sample has approximately 2.5 million clones, approximately 93% seen once. The specimen sequenced was naive CD4+ T cells from PBMCs. Subset defined: CD45RA+ positively selected. Receptors were obtained from a man between 18 and 35 years old in good health. Some clones in this sample may be carry-over from other donors' samples.

The chain carries TRBV28 and TRBJ2-4, with 9 positions matching TRBD1. With V trimmed by 3 bases and J by 8 bases, 5 bases remained unmatched. Germline V gene sequence: CDR1 MDHEN, CDR2 SYDVKM. The CDR3 loop spans 14 amino acids. The CDR3: CASSFGDRAHIQYF. Here the CDR3 DNA reads TGTGCCAGCAGTTTTGGGGACAGGGCACACATTCAGTACTTC.

The J gene is TRBJ2-7, the V gene TRBV7-3; 8 bases are a match to TRBD2. V lost 5 bases and J lost 5; bases outside the gene matches: 5. CDR1 and CDR2 from the germline V gene are SGHTA and FQGTGA. The CDR3 is made up of 13 amino acids. CDR3 protein: CASSSGSHNEQYF. DNA for the CDR3: TGTGCCAGCAGCAGCGGGAGTCACAACGAGCAGTACTTC.

As DNA, the CDR3 is TGTGCCAGCACCCTGGACGGAAAACTGTTTTTT. This sequence encodes CASTLDGKLFF. J is TRBJ1-4 and V is TRBV28; D call uncertain. The V and J ends lost 7 bases and 10 bases respectively, with 10 bases between them. The germline V gene has CDR1 MDHEN and CDR2 SYDVKM. CDR3 length equals 11 residues. Full variable domain (rest looked up from reference TRBV28 and TRBJ1-4): DVKVTQSSRYLVKRTGEKVFLECVQDMDHENMFWYRQDPGLGLRLIYFSYDVKMKEKGDIPEGYSVSREKKERFSLILESASTNQTSMYLCASTLDGKLFFGSGTQLSVL.

The chain uses TRBV4-3 and TRBJ2-3, with 7 bases fitting TRBD2. Germline V gives CDR1 LGHNA, CDR2 YSLEER. The CDR3 is 15 residues long. J lost 0 bases, V lost 8 bases, and 8 bases had no gene match. Here the CDR3 DNA reads TGCGCCAGCGGGCTAGCGGTAACTAGCACAGATACGCAGTATTTT. It specifies CASGLAVTSTDTQYF.

The chain uses TRBV7-3 and TRBJ1-2; D remains unclear. Trimming left V 1 base short and J 8 bases short, with 14 bases between. Germline V gene data show CDR1 as SGHTA and CDR2 as FQGTGA. The CDR3 has 14 amino acids. In DNA, the CDR3 is TGTGCCAGCAGCTTAAGAGCTACATCCGGGGGCTACACCTTC. The encoded protein is CASSLRATSGGYTF.

The chain recombines TRBV30 with TRBJ2-1; D could derive from TRBD1 or TRBD2 (5 bases each). CDR3 length equals 13 residues. Per germline, CDR1 GTSNPN and CDR2 SVGIG (reference sequence). V gave up 3 bases and J gave up 8 bases, with 14 bases separating them. CDR3 protein: CAWSPGIRDEQFF. As DNA, the CDR3 is TGTGCCTGGAGCCCCGGGATCAGGGATGAGCAGTTCTTC.

Concerning this clone itself: Other nucleotide sequences from this sample produce the same CDR3. The rearrangement links TRBV5-1 to TRBJ2-5; no firm D call. V gave up 0 bases and J gave up 4 bases, with 7 bases separating them. CDR1 is SGHRS, CDR2 YFSETQ, per germline. This CDR3 is 13 amino acids long. CDR3 nucleotide sequence: TGCGCCAGCAGCTTGGCCTTAGCAGAGACCCAGTACTTC. Protein sequence: CASSLALAETQYF.

V and J are TRBV6-6 and TRBJ1-5; D is possibly TRBD1 (6 bases). The CDR3 has 14 amino acids. V shed 2 bases and J shed 4 bases, with 9 bases lying between them. The V gene's germline CDR1 is MNHNY and CDR2 SVGAGI (reference sequence). The CDR3, as DNA: TGTGCCAGCAGTTACACAGGGCTTAATCAGCCCCAGCATTTT. It codes for CASSYTGLNQPQHF.

In the case of this clone: The sample holds other DNA sequences that translate to the same CDR3. The chain couples TRBV7-3 to TRBJ2-3; 8 bases align to TRBD2. With 2 bases clipped from V and 3 bases from J, the junction kept 7 bases outside the gene matches. Germline CDR1 reads SGHTA; CDR2 reads FQGTGA. This CDR3 contains 16 residues. The CDR3 spells CASSLFGGGGTDTQYF. CDR3 in DNA: TGTGCCAGCAGCTTATTCGGAGGCGGGGGGACAGATACGCAGTATTTT.